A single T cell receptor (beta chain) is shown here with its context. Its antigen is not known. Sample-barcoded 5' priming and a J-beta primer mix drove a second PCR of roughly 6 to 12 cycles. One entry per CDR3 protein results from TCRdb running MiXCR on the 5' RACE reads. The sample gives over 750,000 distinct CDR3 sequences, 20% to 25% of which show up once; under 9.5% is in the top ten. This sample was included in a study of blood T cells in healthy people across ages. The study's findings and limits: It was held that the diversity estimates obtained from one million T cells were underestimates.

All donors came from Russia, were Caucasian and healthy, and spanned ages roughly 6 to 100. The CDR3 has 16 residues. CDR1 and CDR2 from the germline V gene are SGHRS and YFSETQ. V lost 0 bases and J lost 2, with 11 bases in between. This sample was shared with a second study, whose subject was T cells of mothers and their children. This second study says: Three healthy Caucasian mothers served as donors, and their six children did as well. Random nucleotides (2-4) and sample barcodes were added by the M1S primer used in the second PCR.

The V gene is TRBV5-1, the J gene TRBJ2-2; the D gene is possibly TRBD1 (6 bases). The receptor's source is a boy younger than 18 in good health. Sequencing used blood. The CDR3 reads CASSLARGPNTGELFF. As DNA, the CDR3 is TGCGCCAGCAGCTTGGCCAGGGGACCAAACACCGGGGAGCTGTTTTTT.